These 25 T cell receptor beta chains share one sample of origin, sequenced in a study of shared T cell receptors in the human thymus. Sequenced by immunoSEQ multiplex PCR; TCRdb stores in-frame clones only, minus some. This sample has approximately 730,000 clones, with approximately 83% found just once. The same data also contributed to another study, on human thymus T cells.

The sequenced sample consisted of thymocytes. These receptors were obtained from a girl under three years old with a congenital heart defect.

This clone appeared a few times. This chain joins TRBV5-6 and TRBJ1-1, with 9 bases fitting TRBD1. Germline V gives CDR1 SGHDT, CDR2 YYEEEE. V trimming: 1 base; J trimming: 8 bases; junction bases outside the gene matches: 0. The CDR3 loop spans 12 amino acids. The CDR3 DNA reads TGTGCCAGCAGCTTGACAGGGGGCGAAGCTTTCTTT. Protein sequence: CASSLTGGEAFF.

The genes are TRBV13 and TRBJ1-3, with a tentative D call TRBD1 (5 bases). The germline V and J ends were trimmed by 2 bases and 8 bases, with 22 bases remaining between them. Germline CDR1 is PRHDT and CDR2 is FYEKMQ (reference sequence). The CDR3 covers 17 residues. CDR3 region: CASSLYIGLVTTDTIYF. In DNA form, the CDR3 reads TGTGCCAGCAGCTTATATATCGGTCTTGTAACGACAGACACCATATATTTT.

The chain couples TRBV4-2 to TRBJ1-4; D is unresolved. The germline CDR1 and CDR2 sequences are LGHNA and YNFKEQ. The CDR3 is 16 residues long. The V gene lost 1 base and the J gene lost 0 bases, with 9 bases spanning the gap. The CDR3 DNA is TGTGCCAGCAGCCAAGGTGCACGGGCAACTAATGAAAAACTGTTTTTT. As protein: CASSQGARATNEKLFF.

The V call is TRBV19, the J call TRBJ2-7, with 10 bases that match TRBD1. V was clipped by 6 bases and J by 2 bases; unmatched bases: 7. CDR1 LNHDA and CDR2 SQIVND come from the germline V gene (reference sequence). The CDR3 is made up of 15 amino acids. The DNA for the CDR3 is TGTGCCAGTAGCGGACGGACAGGGGGGGCCTACGAGCAGTACTTC. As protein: CASSGRTGGAYEQYF.

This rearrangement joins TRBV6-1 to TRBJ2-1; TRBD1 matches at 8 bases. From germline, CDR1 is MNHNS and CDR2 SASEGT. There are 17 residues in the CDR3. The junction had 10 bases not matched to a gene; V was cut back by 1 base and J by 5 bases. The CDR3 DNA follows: TGTGCCAGCAGTGAAGGGAGATCAGGGGGCGCCAACAATGAGCAGTTCTTC. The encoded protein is CASSEGRSGGANNEQFF.

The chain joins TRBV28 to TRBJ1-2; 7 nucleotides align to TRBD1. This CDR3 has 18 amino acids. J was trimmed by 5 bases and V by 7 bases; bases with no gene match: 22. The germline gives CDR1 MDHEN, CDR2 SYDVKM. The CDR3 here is CASNPRALGTARTYGYTF. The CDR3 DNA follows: TGTGCCAGCAACCCGAGGGCCTTAGGGACAGCCAGAACTTATGGCTACACCTTC.

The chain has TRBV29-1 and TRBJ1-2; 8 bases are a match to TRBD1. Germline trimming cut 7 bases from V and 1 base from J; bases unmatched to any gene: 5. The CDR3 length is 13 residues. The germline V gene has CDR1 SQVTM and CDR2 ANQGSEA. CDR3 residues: CSARGRFNYGYTF. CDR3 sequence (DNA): TGCAGCGCCAGGGGGCGGTTTAACTATGGCTACACCTTC.

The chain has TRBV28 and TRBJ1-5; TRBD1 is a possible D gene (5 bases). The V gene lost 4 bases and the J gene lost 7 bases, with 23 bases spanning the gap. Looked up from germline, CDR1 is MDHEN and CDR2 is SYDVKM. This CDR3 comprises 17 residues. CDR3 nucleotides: TGTGCCAGCAGTTCCACGCGATCGGTTGGGGGGGACCAGCCCCAGCATTTT. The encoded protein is CASSSTRSVGGDQPQHF. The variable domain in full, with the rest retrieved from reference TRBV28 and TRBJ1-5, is DVKVTQSSRYLVKRTGEKVFLECVQDMDHENMFWYRQDPGLGLRLIYFSYDVKMKEKGDIPEGYSVSREKKERFSLILESASTNQTSMYLCASSSTRSVGGDQPQHFGDGTRLSIL.

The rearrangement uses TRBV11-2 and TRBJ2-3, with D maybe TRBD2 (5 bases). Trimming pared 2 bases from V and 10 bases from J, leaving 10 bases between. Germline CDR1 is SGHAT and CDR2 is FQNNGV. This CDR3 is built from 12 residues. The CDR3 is CASSLPLVAQYF. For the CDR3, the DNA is TGTGCCAGCAGCTTACCACTAGTGGCGCAGTATTTT.

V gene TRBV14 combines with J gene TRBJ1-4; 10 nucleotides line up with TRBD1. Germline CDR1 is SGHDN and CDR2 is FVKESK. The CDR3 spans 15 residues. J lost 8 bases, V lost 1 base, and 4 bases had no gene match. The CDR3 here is CASSQADRGNEKLFF. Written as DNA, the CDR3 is TGTGCCAGCAGCCAAGCGGACAGGGGGAACGAAAAACTGTTTTTT.

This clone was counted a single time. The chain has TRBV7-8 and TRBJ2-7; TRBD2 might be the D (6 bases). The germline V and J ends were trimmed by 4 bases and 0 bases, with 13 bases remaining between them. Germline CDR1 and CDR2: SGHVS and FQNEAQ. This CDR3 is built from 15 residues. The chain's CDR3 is CASSCLTGDSYEQYF. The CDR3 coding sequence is TGTGCCAGCAGCTGTTTGACGGGGGACTCCTACGAGCAGTACTTC.

The CDR3: CASRTGPRDYGYTF. The CDR3 nucleotides read TGTGCCAGCAGGACAGGGCCGCGGGACTATGGCTACACCTTC. The genes are TRBV2 and TRBJ1-2; TRBD1 matches 7 bases. Germline assignment: CDR1 SNHLY and CDR2 FYNNEI. This CDR3 spans 14 amino acids. V was pared by 6 bases and J by 3 bases, with 7 bases of the junction left unmatched.

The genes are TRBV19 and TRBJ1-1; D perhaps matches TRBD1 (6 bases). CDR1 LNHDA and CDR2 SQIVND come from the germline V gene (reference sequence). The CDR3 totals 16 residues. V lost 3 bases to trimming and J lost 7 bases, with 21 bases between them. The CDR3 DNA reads TGTGCCAGTAGTATGGGGGCAGGCTTTGCGGGTGGTGAAGCTTTCTTT. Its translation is CASSMGAGFAGGEAFF.

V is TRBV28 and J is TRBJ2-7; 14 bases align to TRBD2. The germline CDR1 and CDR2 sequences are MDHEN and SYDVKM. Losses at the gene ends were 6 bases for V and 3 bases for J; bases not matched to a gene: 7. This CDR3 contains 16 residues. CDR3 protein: CASSCTGTSGGYEQYF. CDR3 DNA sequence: TGTGCCAGCAGCTGCACCGGGACTAGCGGGGGCTACGAGCAGTACTTC.

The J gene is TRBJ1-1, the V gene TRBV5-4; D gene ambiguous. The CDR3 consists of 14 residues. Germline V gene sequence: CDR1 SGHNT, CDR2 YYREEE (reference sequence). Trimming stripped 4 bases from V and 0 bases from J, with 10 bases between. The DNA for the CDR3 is TGTGCCAGCAGCCTTTCGAGGGTGAACACTGAAGCTTTCTTT. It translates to CASSLSRVNTEAFF. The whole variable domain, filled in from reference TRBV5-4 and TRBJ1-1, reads ETGVTQSPTHLIKTRGQQVTLRCSSQSGHNTVSWYQQALGQGPQFIFQYYREEENGRGNFPPRFSGLQFPNYSSELNVNALELDDSALYLCASSLSRVNTEAFFGQGTRLTVV.

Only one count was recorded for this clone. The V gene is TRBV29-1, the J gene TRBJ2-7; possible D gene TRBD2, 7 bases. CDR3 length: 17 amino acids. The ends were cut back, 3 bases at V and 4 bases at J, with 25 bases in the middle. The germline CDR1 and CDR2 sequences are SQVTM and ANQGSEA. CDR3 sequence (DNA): TGCAGCGTTGAGGGAGCAGGCCCCTTCGGGGGGCCTTACGAGCAGTACTTC. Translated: CSVEGAGPFGGPYEQYF.

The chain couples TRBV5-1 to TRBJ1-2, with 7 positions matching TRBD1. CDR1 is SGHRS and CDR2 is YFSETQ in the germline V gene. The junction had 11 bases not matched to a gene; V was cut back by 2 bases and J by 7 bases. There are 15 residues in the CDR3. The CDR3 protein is CASSFGDSRLFGYTF. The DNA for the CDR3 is TGCGCCAGCAGCTTTGGGGACAGTAGATTGTTTGGCTACACCTTC.

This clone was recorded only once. The CDR3 DNA reads as TGTGCCAGCAGCTTAGATGTTTGGACTACAGATACGCAGTATTTT. Protein: CASSLDVWTTDTQYF. This sequence joins TRBV7-2 and TRBJ2-3; a weak D match, TRBD2 (5 bases). CDR3 size: 15 residues. V was cut by 1 base and J by 3 bases, with 11 bases left in between. Germline V gene data show CDR1 as SGHTA and CDR2 as FQGNSA.

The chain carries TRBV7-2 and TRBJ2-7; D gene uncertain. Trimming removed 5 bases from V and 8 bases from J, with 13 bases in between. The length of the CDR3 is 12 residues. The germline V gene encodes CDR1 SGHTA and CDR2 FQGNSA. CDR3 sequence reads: CASSPSETQQYF. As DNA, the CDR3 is TGTGCCAGCAGCCCTAGTGAGACTCAGCAGTACTTC.

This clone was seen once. The CDR3 DNA reads as TGCGCCAGCAGTGAGACCTTATCCGGTTTAGAGGGGGCGAAGGTCGAGCAGTACTTC. The encoded protein is CASSETLSGLEGAKVEQYF. This rearrangement joins TRBV10-2 to TRBJ2-7; TRBD1 aligns across 7 bases. The germline CDR1 and CDR2 sequences are WSHSY and SAAADI. With V trimmed by 2 bases and J by 6 bases, 22 bases remained unmatched. This CDR3 contains 19 residues.

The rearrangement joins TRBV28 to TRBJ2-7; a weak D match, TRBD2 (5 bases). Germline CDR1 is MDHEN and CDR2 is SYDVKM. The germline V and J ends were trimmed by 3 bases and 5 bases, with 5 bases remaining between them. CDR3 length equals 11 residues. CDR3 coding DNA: TGTGCCAGCAGTTTGGAGGACGAGCAGTACTTC. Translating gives CASSLEDEQYF.

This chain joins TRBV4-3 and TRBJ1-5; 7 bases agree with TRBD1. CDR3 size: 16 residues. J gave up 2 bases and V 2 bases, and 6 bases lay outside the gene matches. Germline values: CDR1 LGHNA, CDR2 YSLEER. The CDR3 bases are TGCGCCAGCAGCCAAAACAGGGGTAAGCGCAATCAGCCCCAGCATTTT. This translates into CASSQNRGKRNQPQHF.

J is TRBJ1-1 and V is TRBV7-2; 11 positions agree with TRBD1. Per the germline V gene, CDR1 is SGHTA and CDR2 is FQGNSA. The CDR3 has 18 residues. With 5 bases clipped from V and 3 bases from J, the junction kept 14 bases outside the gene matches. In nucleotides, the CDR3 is TGTGCCAGCAGCCGCACCCTCCGGGACAGGGGGATGGACACTGAAGCTTTCTTT. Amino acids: CASSRTLRDRGMDTEAFF.

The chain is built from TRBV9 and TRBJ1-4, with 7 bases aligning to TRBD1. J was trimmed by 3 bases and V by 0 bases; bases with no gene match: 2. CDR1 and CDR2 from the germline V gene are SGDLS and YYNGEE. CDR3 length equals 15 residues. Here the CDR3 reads CASSVGTGPNEKLFF. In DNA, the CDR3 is TGTGCCAGCAGCGTAGGGACAGGACCTAATGAAAAACTGTTTTTT.

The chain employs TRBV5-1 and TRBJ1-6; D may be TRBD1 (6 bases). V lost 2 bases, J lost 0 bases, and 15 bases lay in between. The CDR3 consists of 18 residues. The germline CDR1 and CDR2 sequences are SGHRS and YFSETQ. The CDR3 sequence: CASSLTGTTSSYNSPLHF. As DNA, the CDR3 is TGCGCCAGCAGCTTAACCGGGACAACTAGCTCCTATAATTCACCCCTCCACTTT.